The TCR beta chain described here comes from a study of somatic mutations in cytotoxic T cells in rheumatoid arthritis. By positive magnetic bead selection, CD4+ and CD8+ cells were isolated, and their purity was checked by flow cytometry. The protocol was immunoSEQ multiplex PCR, while the TCRdb copy is restricted to in-frame clones and leaves out a portion. This sample has around 15,000 clones, with about 68% found just once. Trimming took 6 bases from V and 10 from J; bases not matched to a gene: 3. Germline loops: CDR1 LNHDA, CDR2 SQIVND (reference sequence). This CDR3 contains 11 residues. The sequence came from an adult with rheumatoid arthritis. The chain is built from TRBV19 and TRBJ1-2; 9 bases line up with TRBD1. The sequenced sample was CD8+ T cells sorted from blood. The CDR3 DNA reads TGTGCCAGTAGACAGGGGGCATTCTACACCTTC. As protein: CASRQGAFYTF.